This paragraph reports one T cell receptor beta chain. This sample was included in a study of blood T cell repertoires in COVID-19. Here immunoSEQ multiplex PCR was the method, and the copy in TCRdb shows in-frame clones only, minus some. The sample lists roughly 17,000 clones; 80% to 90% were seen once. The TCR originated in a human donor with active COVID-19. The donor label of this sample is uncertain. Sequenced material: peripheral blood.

The CDR3 sequence: CASSFSGTVTEAFF. CDR3 bases: TGTGCCAGCAGCTTTTCCGGGACAGTGACTGAAGCTTTCTTT. This chain joins TRBV5-6 and TRBJ1-1; TRBD1 agrees at 7 bases. This CDR3 comprises 14 residues. Trimming removed 2 bases from V and 5 bases from J; junction bases left unmatched: 6. Germline loops: CDR1 SGHDT, CDR2 YYEEEE.